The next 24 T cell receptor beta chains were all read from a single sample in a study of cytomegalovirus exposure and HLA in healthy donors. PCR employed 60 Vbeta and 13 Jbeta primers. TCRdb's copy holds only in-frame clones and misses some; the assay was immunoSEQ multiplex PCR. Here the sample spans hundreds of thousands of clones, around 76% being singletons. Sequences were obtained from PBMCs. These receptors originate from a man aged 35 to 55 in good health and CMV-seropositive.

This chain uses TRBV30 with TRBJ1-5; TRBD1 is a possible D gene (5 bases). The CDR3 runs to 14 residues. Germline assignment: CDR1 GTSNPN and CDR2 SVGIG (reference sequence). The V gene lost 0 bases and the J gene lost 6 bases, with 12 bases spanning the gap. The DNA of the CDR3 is TGTGCCTGGAGTGTACGAGGTAGGGGTCAGCCCCAGCATTTT. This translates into CAWSVRGRGQPQHF. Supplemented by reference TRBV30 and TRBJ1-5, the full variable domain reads SQTIHQWPATLVQPVGSPLSLECTVEGTSNPNLYWYRQAAGRGLQLLFYSVGIGQISSEVPQNLSASRPQDRQFILSSKKLLLSDSGFYLCAWSVRGRGQPQHFGDGTRLSIL.

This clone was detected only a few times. CDR3 nucleotides: TGTGCCAGCAGTTCGTCCAATGAGCAGTTCTTC. Its protein product is CASSSSNEQFF. The chain recombines TRBV6-1 with TRBJ2-1; D is unclear. Trimming pared 5 bases from V and 6 bases from J, leaving 5 bases between. Germline V gene sequence: CDR1 MNHNS, CDR2 SASEGT. The CDR3 loop spans 11 amino acids.

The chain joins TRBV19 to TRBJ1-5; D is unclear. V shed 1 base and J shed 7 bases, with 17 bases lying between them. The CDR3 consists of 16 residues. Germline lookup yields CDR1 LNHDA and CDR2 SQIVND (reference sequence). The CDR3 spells CASSIVRGHLGQPQHF. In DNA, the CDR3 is TGTGCCAGTAGTATAGTCAGAGGGCACCTTGGGCAGCCCCAGCATTTT.

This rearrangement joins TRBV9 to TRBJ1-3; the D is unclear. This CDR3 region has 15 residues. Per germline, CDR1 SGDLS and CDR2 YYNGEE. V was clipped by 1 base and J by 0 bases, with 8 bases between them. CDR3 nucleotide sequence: TGTGCCAGCAGCGTAAGCGGTAGCTCTGGAAACACCATATATTTT. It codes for CASSVSGSSGNTIYF.

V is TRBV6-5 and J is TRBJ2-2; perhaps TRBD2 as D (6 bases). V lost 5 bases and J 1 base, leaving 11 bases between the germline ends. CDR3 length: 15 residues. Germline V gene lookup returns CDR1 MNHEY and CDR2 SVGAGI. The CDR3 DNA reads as TGTGCCAGCAGTGGTTGGAGGGAGAACACCGGGGAGCTGTTTTTT. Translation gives CASSGWRENTGELFF.

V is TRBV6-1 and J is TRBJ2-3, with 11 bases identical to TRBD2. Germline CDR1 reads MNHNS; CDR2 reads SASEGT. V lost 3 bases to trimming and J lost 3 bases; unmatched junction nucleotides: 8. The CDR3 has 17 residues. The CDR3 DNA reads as TGTGCCAGCAGTGACACTAGCGGGGGAGGGCTGACAGATACGCAGTATTTT. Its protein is CASSDTSGGGLTDTQYF.

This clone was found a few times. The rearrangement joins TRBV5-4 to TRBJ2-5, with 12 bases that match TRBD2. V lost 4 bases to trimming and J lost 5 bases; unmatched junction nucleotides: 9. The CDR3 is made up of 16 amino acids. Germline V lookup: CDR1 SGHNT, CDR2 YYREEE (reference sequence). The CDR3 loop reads CASSLTSGRSAETQYF. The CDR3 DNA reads TGTGCCAGCAGCCTGACTAGCGGGAGATCTGCGGAGACCCAGTACTTC.

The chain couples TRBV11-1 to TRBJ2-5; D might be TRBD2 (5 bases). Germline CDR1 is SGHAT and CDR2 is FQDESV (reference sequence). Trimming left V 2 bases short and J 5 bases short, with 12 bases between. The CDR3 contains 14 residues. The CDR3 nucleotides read TGTGCCAGCAGCTTATCGGGGTTGGAGGAGACCCAGTACTTC. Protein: CASSLSGLEETQYF.

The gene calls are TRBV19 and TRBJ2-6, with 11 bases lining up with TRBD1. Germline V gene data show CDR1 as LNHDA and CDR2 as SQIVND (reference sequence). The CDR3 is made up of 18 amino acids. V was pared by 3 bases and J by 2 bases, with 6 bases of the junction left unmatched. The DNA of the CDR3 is TGTGCCAGTAGTATCGGGACAGGGGGAGTACCTGGGGCCAACGTCCTGACTTTC. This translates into CASSIGTGGVPGANVLTF.

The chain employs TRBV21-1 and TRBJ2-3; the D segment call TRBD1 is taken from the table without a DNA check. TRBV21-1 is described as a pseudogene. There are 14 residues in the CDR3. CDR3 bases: TGTGCCAGCAGGTCTGACAGGGGTACGTATGCGCAGTATTTT. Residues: CASRSDRGTYAQYF.

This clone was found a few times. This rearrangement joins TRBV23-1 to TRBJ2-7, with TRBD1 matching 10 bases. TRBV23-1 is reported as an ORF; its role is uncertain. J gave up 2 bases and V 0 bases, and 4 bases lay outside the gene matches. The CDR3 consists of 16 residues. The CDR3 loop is CASSQSGTGVTYEQYV. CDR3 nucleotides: TGCGCCAGCAGTCAATCAGGGACAGGGGTCACCTACGAGCAGTACGTC.

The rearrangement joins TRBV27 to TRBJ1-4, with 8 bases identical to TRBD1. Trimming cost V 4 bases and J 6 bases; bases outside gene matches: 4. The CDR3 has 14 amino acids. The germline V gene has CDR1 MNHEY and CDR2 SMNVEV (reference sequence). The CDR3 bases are TGTGCCAGCAGTTCAGGGGGCCGGTATGAAAAACTGTTTTTT. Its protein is CASSSGGRYEKLFF.

For the CDR3, the DNA is TGTGCCAGCACCCCAGGGGGCAGAAGTAACTATGGCTACACCTTC. Its protein product is CASTPGGRSNYGYTF. This chain links TRBV27 with TRBJ1-2; 8 bases line up with TRBD1. The germline gives CDR1 MNHEY, CDR2 SMNVEV (reference sequence). This CDR3 contains 15 residues. The trim removed 7 bases at V and 1 base at J, leaving 8 bases unmatched.

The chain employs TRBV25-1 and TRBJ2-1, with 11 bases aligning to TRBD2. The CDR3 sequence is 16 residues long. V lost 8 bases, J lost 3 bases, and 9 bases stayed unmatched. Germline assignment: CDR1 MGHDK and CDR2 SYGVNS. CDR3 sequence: CASQTSGRGVYNEQFF. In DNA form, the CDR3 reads TGTGCCAGCCAAACTAGCGGGAGAGGGGTCTACAATGAGCAGTTCTTC.

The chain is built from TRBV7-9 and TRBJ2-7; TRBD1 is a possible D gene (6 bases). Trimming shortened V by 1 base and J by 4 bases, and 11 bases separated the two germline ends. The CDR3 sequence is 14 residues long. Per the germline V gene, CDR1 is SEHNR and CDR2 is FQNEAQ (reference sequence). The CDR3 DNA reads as TGTGCCAGCAGCTTAGGGACAGTGGCGTACGAGCAGTACTTC. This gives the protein CASSLGTVAYEQYF.

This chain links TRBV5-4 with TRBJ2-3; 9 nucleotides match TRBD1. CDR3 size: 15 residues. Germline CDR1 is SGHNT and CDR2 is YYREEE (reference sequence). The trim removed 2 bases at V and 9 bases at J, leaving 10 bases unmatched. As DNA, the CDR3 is TGTGCCAGCAGCTTCCCCGGGACAGGGAAAGGGACGCAGTATTTT. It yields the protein CASSFPGTGKGTQYF.

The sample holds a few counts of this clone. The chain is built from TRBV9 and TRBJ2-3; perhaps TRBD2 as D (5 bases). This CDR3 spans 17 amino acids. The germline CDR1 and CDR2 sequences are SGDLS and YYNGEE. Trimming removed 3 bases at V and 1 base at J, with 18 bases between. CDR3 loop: CASSDDPGFFGTDTQYF. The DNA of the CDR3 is TGTGCCAGCAGCGACGACCCGGGATTTTTCGGCACAGATACGCAGTATTTT.

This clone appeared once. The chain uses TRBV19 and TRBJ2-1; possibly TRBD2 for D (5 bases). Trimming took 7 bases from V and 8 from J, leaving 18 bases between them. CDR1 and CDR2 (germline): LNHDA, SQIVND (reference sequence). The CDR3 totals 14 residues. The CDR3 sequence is CASTPWRGYHEQFF. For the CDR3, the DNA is TGTGCCAGTACCCCCTGGAGAGGGTACCATGAGCAGTTCTTC.

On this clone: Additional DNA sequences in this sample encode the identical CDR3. CDR3 DNA sequence: TGTGCCAGCAGCGGAACCTCCGGCTCCTACAATGAGCAGTTCTTC. This encodes CASSGTSGSYNEQFF. The V gene is TRBV9, the J gene TRBJ2-1; D gene unclear. V was clipped by 3 bases and J by 0 bases, with 10 bases between them. Germline V CDR1 and CDR2: SGDLS, YYNGEE. The CDR3 spans 15 residues.

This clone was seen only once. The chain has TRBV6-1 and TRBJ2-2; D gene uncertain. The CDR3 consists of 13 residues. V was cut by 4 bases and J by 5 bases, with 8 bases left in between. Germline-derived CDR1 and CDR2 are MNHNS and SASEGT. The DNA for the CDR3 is TGTGCCAGCAGTGCGTATCGGACCGGGGAGCTGTTTTTT. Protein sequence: CASSAYRTGELFF.

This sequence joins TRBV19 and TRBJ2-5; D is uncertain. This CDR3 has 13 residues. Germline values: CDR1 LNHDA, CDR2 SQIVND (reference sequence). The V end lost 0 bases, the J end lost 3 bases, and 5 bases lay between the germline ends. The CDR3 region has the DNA TGTGCCAGTAGTATAGACGAGAAAGAGACCCAGTACTTC. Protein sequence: CASSIDEKETQYF.

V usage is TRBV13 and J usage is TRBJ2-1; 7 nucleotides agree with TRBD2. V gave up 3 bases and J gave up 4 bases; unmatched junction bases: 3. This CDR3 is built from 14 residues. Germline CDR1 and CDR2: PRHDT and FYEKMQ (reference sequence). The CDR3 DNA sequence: TGTGCCAGCAGCTTTCTAGCGGATTACAATGAGCAGTTCTTC. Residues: CASSFLADYNEQFF.

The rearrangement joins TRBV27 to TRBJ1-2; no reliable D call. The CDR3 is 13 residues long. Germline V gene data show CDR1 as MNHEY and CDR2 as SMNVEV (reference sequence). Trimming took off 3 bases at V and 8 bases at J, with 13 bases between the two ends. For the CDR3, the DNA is TGTGCCAGCAGTTTCGGCGACTTTAGGGGCTACACCTTC. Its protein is CASSFGDFRGYTF.

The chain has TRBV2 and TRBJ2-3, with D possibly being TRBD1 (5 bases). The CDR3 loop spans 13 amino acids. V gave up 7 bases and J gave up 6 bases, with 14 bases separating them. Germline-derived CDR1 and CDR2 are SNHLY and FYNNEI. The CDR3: CASKRQGGDTQYF. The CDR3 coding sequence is TGTGCCAGCAAAAGGCAGGGTGGGGATACGCAGTATTTT.